The clone carrying this T cell receptor (beta chain) was seen ten or more times. The entry originates in a study of T-cell reconstitution after alpha-beta-depleted transplantation in children. The germline CDR1 and CDR2 sequences are SGDLS and YYNGEE. The CDR3 loop spans 12 amino acids. V was cut by 3 bases and J by 2 bases, with 5 bases left in between. Preparation of the TCRbeta library involved a method that used unique molecular identifiers. MiXCR was run by TCRdb on the PCR reads, yielding one entry per CDR3 protein. The sample has approximately 490,000 distinct CDR3 sequences; 9.5% to 15% are singletons.

The sequencing used PBMCs from the stem cell graft donor, collected from the stem cell graft. The chain employs TRBV9 and TRBJ1-1; D is ambiguous. The clonotype was recovered from a human donor who donated a stem cell graft to a child with combined immunodeficiency. CDR3: CASSAGNTEAFF. The CDR3 DNA is TGTGCCAGCAGCGCTGGAAACACTGAAGCTTTCTTT.